This T cell receptor (beta chain) was sequenced in a study of control samples from healthy donors and cancer patients. Trimming left V 2 bases short and J 2 bases short, with 7 bases between. Germline-derived CDR1 and CDR2 are MNHEY and SVGAGI. The CDR3 has 14 residues. TCRdb's table, derived via immunoSEQ multiplex PCR, lists solely in-frame clones and lacks some. The sample includes fewer than 200,000 clones. Sequencing was carried out using blood. This clonotype originated in a woman between 25 and 40 years old in good health. The chain links TRBV6-5 to TRBJ2-1; D gene unclear. CDR3 protein: CASSYPGPYNEQFF. The CDR3 coding sequence is TGTGCCAGCAGTTACCCCGGGCCCTACAATGAGCAGTTCTTC.